This TCR beta chain came from a study of Graves' ophthalmopathy and Graves' hyperthyroidism. The study amplified TCR beta CDR3 regions using RNA transcripts. RT-PCR with HTBI primers came first, then second-round multiplex PCR. TCRdb independently ran MiXCR on the multiplex PCR reads; one entry per CDR3 protein. Counted here are about 700,000 distinct CDR3 sequences, around 40% occurring once; the ten biggest clones make up about 40%. This clonotype was observed a few times. V was shortened by 2 bases and J by 4 bases, with 14 bases between the two germline ends. CDR3 length equals 15 residues. Material for sequencing was peripheral blood. This clonotype was obtained from an adult man with Graves' ophthalmopathy. V is TRBV12-3 or TRBV12-4 and J is TRBJ1-1; no clear D gene. CDR3 region: CASSLLRPTGTEAFF. The DNA for the CDR3 is TGTGCCAGCAGTTTACTCAGACCGACGGGCACTGAAGCTTTCTTT.